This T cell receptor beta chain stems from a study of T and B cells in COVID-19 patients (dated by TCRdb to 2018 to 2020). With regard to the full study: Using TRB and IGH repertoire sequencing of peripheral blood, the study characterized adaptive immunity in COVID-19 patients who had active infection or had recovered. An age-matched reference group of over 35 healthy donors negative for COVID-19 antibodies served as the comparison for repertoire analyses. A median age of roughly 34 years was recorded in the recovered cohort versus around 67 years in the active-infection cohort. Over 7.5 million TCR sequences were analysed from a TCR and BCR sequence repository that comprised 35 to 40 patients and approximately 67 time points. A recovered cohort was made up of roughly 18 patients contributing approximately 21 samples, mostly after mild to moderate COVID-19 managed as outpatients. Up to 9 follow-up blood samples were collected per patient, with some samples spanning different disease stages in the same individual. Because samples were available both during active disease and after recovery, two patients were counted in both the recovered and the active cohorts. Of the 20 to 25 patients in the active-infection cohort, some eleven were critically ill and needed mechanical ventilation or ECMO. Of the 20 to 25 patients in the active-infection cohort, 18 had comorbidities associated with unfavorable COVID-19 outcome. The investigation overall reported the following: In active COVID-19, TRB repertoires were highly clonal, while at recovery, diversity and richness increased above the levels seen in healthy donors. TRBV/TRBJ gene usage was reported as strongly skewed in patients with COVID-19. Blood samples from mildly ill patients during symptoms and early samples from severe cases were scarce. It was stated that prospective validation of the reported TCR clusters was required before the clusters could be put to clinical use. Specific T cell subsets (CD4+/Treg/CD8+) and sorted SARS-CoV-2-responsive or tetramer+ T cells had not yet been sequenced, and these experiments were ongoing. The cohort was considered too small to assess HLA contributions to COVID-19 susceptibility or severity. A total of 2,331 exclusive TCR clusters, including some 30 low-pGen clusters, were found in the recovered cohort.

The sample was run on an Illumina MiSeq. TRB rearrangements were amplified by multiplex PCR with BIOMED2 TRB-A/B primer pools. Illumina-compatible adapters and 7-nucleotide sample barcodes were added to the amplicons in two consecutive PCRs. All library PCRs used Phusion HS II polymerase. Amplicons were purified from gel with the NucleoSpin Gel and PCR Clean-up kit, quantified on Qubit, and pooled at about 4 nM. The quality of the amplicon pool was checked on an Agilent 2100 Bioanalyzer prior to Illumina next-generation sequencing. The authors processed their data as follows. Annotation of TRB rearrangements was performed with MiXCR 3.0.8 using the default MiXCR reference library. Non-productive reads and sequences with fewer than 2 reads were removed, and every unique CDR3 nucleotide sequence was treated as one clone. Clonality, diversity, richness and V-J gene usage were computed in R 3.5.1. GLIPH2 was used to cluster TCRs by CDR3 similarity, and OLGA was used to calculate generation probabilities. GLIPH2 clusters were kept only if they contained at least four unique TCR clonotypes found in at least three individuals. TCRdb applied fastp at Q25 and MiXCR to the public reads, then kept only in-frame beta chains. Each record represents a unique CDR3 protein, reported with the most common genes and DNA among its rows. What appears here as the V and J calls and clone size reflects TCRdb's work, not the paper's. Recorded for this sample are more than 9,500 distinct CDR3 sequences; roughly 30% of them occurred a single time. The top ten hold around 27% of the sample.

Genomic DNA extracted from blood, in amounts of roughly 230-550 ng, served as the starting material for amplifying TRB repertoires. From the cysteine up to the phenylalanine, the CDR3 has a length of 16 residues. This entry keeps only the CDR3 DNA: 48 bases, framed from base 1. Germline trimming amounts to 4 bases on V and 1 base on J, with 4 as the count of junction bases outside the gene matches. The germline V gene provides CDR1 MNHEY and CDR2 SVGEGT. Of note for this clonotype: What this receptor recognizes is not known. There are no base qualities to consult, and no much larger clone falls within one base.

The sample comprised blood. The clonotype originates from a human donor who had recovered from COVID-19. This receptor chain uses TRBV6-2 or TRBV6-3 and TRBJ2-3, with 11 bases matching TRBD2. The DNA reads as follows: TGTGCCAGCAGTTCTGGACTAGCGGGTCGCACAGATACGCAGTATTTT. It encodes CASSSGLAGRTDTQYF.